The subject of this entry is one T cell receptor beta chain. What this receptor recognizes is not known. No qualities accompany the bases; no much larger clone lies one base away. This record comes from a study of blood T cell repertoires in COVID-19 (dated by TCRdb to about 2020). Some background on the complete study: Samples covering the acute and convalescent phases of COVID-19 were provided by collaborators in the United States, Italy and Spain. The dataset comprised deeply sampled blood TCRbeta repertoires from subjects exposed to, actively infected with, or recovered from COVID-19. Sample metadata almost always included a de-identified subject ID, COVID-19 status, age in years and sex. HLA class I and class II types, where available, came from metadata supplied by the sample provider rather than from assay-based typing. A freely available public database, intended as a resource for researchers studying the immune response to SARS-CoV-2, is where the repertoires were released. The prospective study material was composed of cDNA or gDNA derived from T cells, B-cell-depleted T cells, or PBMCs. Samples were obtained from the ongoing ImmuneRACE study (first 160 participants) and from about 1,300 subjects provided by 6 global collaborators. The paper as a whole reports these results and caveats: Clinical and demographic metadata were provided uncurated, with the amount varying by source and participant.

TCRbeta CDR3 regions were amplified from genomic DNA using the immunoSEQ Assay, a bias-controlled multiplex PCR. Under the source paper's analysis protocol: The number of nucleated cells in each sample was estimated by amplification of reference gene primers within the assay. To quantify the absolute abundance of each unique TCRbeta CDR3 rearrangement, sequence reads were collapsed and filtered. For each sample, productive Simpson clonality was calculated by taking the square root of Simpson's diversity index across productive rearrangements. The immuneACCESS repertoire file appears here via TCRdb, limited to in-frame rearrangements. These files lack a portion of the clones; in checked studies, under half of the deficit traces to unresolved V genes, and the cause of the others is not known. D and trimming were read from the DNA, whereas the V and J calls and clone size are those reported in that table. The sample has under 400,000 clones on record, roughly 86% of them singletons. Around 9.3% of the sample belongs to the ten largest clones.

One collaborating source in Seattle enrolled patients while the patients were actively infected and followed the patients over time throughout the course of disease. Each collaborating institution followed its own protocols to collect whole blood in K2EDTA tubes. For TCRbeta analysis, collaborators shipped samples as frozen whole blood, isolated PBMCs, or DNA extracted from either of those sample types. According to the germline V gene, CDR1 reads ENHRY and CDR2 reads SYGVKD. V is cut back by 6 bases and J by 6 bases, with 7 bases in the junction unmatched. The CDR3, cysteine through phenylalanine, is 13 amino acids long. The entry retains the CDR3 DNA only, 39 bases that are in frame from base 1.

This sequence uses TRBV10-3 and TRBJ2-7; 8 central nucleotides agree with TRBD1. This TCR was sampled from a woman between 25 and 40 years old with COVID-19, enrolled during active disease. Material for sequencing was peripheral blood. Here the CDR3 is given as CAISRDRSLEQYF. The nucleotide sequence reads TGTGCCATCAGCCGGGACAGGTCCCTCGAGCAGTACTTC.